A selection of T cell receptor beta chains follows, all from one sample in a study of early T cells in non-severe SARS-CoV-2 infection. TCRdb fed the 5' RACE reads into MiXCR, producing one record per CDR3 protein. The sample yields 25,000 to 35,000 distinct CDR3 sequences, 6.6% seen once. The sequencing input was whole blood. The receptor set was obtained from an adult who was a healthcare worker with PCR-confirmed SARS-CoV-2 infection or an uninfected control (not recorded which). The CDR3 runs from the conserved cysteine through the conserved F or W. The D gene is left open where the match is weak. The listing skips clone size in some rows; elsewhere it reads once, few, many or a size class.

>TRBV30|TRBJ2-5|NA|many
CAWSRREQETQYF
TGTGCCTGGAGTCGAAGGGAACAAGAGACCCAGTACTTC
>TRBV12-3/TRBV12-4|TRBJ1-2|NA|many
CASSPGANYGYTF
TGTGCCAGCAGTCCAGGGGCTAACTATGGCTACACCTTC
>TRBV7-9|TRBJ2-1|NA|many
CASSPTKGTGDNEQFF
TGTGCCAGCAGCCCCACGAAAGGGACTGGGGACAATGAGCAGTTCTTC
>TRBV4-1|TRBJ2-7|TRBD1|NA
CASSQDEGALPYEQYF
TGCGCCAGCAGCCAAGACGAGGGGGCTTTACCCTACGAGCAGTACTTC
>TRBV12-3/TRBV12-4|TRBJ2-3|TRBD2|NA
CASSPGTSGSTDTQYF
TGTGCCAGCAGTCCCGGGACTAGCGGGAGCACAGATACGCAGTATTTT
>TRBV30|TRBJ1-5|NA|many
CAWSVQGVQPQHF
TGTGCCTGGAGTGTACAAGGGGTTCAGCCCCAGCATTTT
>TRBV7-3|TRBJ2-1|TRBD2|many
CASSLGSGTPEQFF
TGTGCCAGCAGCTTAGGCAGCGGGACGCCAGAGCAGTTCTTC
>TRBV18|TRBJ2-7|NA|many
CASSQRQGPYEQYF
TGTGCCAGCTCTCAACGGCAAGGCCCCTACGAGCAGTACTTC
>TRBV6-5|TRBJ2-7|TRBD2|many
CASSPPGGSYGEQYF
TGTGCCAGCAGCCCCCCCGGGGGGTCGTACGGAGAGCAGTACTTC
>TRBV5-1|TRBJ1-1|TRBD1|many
CASSSVPGQVSEAFF
TGCGCCAGCAGCTCCGTCCCGGGACAGGTTTCTGAAGCTTTCTTT
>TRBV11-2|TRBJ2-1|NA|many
CASSLEVSSYNEQFF
TGTGCCAGCAGCTTAGAAGTCAGCTCCTACAATGAGCAGTTCTTC
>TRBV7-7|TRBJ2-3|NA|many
CASSFSSDTDTQYF
TGTGCTAGCAGCTTTTCGTCGGACACAGATACGCAGTATTTT
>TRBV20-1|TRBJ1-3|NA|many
CSARDGAGNTIYF
TGCAGTGCTAGAGATGGGGCGGGAAACACCATATATTTT
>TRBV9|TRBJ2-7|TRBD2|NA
CASSVAGGPYEQYF
TGTGCCAGCAGCGTAGCGGGAGGGCCGTACGAGCAGTACTTC
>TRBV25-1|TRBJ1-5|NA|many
CASSDYSNQPQHF
TGTGCCAGCAGTGATTACAGCAATCAGCCCCAGCATTTT
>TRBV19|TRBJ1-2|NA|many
CASSIPRASGYTF
TGTGCCAGTAGTATCCCTCGGGCAAGTGGCTACACCTTC
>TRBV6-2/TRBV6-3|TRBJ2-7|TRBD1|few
CASSWGQSSYEQYF
TGTGCCAGCAGTTGGGGACAGAGCTCCTACGAGCAGTACTTC
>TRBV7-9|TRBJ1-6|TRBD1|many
CASSPGGSGDSPLHF
TGTGCCAGCAGCCCAGGGGGGTCAGGGGATTCACCCCTCCACTTT
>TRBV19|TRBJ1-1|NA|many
CASSLGGWMTEAFF
TGTGCCAGTTCCCTGGGGGGCTGGATGACTGAAGCTTTCTTT
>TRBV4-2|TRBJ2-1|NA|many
CASSQDGRGEQFF
TGTGCCAGCAGCCAAGATGGCCGGGGTGAGCAGTTCTTC
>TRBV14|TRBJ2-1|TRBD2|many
CASSGRASNEQFF
TGTGCCAGCTCCGGGAGGGCCTCCAATGAGCAGTTCTTC
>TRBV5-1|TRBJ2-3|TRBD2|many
CASSLKAGETDTQYF
TGCGCCAGCAGCTTGAAGGCGGGAGAAACAGATACGCAGTATTTT
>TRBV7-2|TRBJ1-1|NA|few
CASSLVRGDTEAFF
TGTGCCAGCAGCTTAGTGCGGGGTGACACTGAAGCTTTCTTT
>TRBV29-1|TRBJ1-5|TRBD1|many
CSVGQGYHQPQHF
TGCAGCGTCGGACAGGGGTATCATCAGCCCCAGCATTTT
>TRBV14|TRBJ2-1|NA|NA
CASSQGTDGDYNEQFF
TGTGCCAGCAGCCAAGGTACGGACGGGGACTACAATGAGCAGTTCTTC
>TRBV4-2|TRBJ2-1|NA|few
CASSQGKGRGYNEQFF
TGTGCCAGCAGCCAAGGTAAAGGCAGGGGTTACAATGAGCAGTTCTTC